This T cell receptor beta chain comes out of a study of monozygotic twins with inflammatory bowel disease. Each CDR3 protein gets one entry in TCRdb, which reprocessed the 5' RACE reads and gives no DNA. The data include 350,000 to 550,000 distinct CDR3 sequences; the top ten clones carry around 2.4%. The length of the CDR3 is 13 residues. The germline V gene has CDR1 MNHNY and CDR2 SVGAGI (reference sequence). This receptor was obtained from a human donor with ulcerative colitis or Crohn's disease, or a healthy co-twin of an affected twin (not recorded which). The sequencing sample was made of blood. The chain carries TRBV6-6 and TRBJ2-5. CDR3: CASSYPTVETQYF.